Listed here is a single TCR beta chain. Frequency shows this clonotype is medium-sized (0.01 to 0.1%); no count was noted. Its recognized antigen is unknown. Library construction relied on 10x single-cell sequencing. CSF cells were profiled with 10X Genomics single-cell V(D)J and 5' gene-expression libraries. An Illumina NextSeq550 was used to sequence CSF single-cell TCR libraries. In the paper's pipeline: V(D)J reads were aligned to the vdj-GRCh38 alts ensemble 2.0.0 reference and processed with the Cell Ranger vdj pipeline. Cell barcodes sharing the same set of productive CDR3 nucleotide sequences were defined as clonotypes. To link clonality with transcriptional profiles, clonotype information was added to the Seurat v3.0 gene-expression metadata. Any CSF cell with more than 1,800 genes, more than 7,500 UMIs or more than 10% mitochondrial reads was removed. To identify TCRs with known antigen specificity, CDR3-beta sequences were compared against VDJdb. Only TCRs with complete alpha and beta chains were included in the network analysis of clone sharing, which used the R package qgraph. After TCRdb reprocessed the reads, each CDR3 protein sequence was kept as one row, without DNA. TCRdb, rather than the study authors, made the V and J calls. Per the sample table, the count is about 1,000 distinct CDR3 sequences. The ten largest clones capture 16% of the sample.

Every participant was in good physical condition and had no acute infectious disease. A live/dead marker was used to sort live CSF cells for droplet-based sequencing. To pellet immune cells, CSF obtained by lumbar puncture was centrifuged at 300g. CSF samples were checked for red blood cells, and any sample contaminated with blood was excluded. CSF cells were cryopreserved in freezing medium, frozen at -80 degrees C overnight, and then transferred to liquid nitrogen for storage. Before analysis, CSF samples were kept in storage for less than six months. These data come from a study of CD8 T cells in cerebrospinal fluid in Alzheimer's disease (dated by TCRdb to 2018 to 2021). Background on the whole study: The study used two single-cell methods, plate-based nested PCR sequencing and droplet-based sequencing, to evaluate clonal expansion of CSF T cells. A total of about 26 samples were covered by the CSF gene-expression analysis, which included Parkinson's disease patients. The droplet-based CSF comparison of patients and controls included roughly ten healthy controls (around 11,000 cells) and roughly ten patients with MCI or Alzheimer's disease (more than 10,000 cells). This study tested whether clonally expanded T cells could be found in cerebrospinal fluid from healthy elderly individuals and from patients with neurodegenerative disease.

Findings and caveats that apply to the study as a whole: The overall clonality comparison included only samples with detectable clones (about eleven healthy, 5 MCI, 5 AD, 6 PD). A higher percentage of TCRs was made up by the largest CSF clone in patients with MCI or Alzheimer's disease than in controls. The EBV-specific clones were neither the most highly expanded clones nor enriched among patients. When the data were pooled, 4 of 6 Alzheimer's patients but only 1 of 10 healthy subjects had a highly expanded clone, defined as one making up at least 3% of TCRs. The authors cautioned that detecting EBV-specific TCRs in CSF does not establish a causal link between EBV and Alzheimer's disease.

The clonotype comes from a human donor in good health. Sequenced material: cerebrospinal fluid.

CDR3 sequence: CASSVTYSYNEQFF. The receptor chain draws on TRBV6-1 and TRBJ2-1. The CDR3 starts with the cysteine, ends with the phenylalanine, and has 14 residues. The protein alone is recorded here. For CDR1 and CDR2, the germline V gene lists MNHNS and SASEGT.